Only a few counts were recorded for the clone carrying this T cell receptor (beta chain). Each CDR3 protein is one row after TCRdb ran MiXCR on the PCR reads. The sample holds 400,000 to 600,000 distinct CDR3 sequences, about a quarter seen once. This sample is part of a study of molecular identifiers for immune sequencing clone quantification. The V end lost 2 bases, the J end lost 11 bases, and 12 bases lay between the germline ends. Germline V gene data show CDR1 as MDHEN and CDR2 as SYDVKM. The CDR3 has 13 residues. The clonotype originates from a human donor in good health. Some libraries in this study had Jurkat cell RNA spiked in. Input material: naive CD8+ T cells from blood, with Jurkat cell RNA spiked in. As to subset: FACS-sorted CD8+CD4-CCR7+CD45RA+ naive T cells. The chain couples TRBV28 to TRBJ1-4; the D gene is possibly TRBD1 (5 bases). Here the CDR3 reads CASSLIERDKLFF. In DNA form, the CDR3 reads TGTGCCAGCAGTTTAATCGAAAGGGACAAACTGTTTTTT.